The present T cell receptor beta chain was sequenced within a study of T-cell memory formation after mild COVID-19. About the research overall: Among the donors, TCR clusters were largely specific to each donor.

Study conclusions and caveats: Whereas later expanders leaned CD4+, clones contracting day 15 to 85 showed a balanced CD4/CD8 makeup. Among CD4+ contracting clones, most were CM and EM, and CD8+ ones EMRA.

MiXCR was run by TCRdb on the 5' RACE reads, yielding one entry per CDR3 protein. The sample consists of 400,000 or so distinct CDR3 sequences, more than 20% of them appearing once. CDR3 length: 13 amino acids. V lost 7 bases and J lost 5, with 12 bases in between. Germline loops: CDR1 SNHLY, CDR2 FYNNEI. A word on this clonotype: Antigen unknown.

The sequencing input was PBMCs or a T cell subset sorted from them (not recorded which). This receptor was taken from an adult woman who had mild COVID-19 (a few samples of this study predate the infection). Cell type and time point are not known. The gene calls are TRBV2 and TRBJ1-5, with D unclear. The CDR3 reads CASKEFRDQPQHF. For the CDR3, the DNA is TGTGCCAGCAAGGAATTCCGGGATCAGCCCCAGCATTTT.